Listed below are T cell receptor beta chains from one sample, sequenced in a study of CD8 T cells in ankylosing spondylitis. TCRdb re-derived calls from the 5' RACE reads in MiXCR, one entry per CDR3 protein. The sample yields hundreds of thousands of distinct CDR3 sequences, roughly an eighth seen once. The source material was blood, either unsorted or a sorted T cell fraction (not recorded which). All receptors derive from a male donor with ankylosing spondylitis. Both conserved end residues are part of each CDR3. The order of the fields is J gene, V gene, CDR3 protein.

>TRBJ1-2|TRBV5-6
CASSLSDRSIYGYTF
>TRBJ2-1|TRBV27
CASSPGTSGEDEQFF
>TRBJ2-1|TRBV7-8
CASSLVVVEAIYNEQFF
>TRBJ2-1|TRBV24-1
CATRGQGAENEQFF
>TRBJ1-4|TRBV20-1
CRGGQGSFANEKLFF
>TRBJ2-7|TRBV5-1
CASSLGQNYEQYF
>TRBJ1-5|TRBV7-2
CASSLPGTSNQPQHF
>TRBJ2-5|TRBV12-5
CASAETSGGTQYF
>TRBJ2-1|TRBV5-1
CASSWDLRYNEQFF
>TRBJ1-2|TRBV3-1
CASSQDGGDYGYTF
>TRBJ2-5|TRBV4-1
CASSQVEKGGQGARETQYF
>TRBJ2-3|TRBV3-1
CASSPLRGKADTQYF
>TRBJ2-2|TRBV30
CAWSVVVSPGPSFLNTGELFF
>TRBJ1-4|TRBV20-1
CSAPGLQEGKLFF
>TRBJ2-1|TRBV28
CASKGSGRAYNEQFF
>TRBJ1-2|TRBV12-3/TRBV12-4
CASRHRDRVSGYTF
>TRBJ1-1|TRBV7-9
CASTLSTGSTEAFF
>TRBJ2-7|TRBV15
CATSRQGYEQYF